This TCR beta chain was documented in a study of shared clonotypes between healthy human individuals. Method: immunoSEQ multiplex PCR; TCRdb's copy keeps in-frame clones and lacks some. This table holds about 2.4 million clones, over 85% found once. The V segment lost 3 bases and the J segment 7 bases; nucleotides outside the gene matches: 15. CDR1 and CDR2 from the germline V gene are KGHSH and LQKENI. The CDR3 totals 17 residues. The sequenced sample was naive CD4+ T cells from PBMCs. The subset is: CD45RA+ positively selected. V is TRBV18 and J is TRBJ2-1; 7 bases are a match to TRBD2. The TCR sequence derives from a man between 18 and 35 years old in good health. Some clones in this sample may be carry-over from other donors' samples. CDR3 DNA sequence: TGTGCCAGCTCACCCCAACTAGCGACGACAGCGGAGAATGAGCAGTTCTTC. Its translation is CASSPQLATTAENEQFF.